These T cell receptor beta chains were read from a single sample in a study of T cells after posttransplantation cyclophosphamide. The assay was immunoSEQ multiplex PCR, and TCRdb's table has in-frame clones only and misses some. The repertoire holds around 30,000 clones, 80% to 90% seen once, with more than 3% in the top ten. Source material: PBMCs. These receptors were taken from a man between 50 and 59 years old. The CDR3 runs from the conserved cysteine through the conserved F or W. The D gene is left open where the match is weak. Clone size is shown for a subset of rows, as once, few, many or a class of expanded clone.

clone_size d_call j_call v_call cdr3_aa cdr3_nt
. . TRBJ1-2 TRBV5-4 CASTAAGAGYTF TGTGCCAGCACCGCGGCAGGGGCTGGCTACACCTTC
. . TRBJ1-5 TRBV7-2 CASSPGGYSNQPQHF TGTGCCAGCAGCCCGGGGGGCTATAGCAATCAGCCCCAGCATTTT
. . TRBJ2-1 TRBV12-2 CASRPSGGAVLTHEQFF TGTGCAAGTCGCCCTAGCGGGGGGGCCGTTCTTACCCATGAGCAGTTCTTC
. TRBD2 TRBJ2-7 TRBV6-6 CASSSTLAGALYEQYF TGTGCCAGCAGTTCCACCTTAGCGGGAGCGCTATACGAGCAGTACTTC
. TRBD2 TRBJ2-2 TRBV19 CASSIGRGRNTGELFF TGTGCCAGTAGTATAGGCCGCGGGAGGAACACCGGGGAGCTGTTTTTT
. . TRBJ2-7 TRBV27 CASSLSLPGVSEQYF TGTGCCAGCAGTTTATCGCTCCCAGGGGTAAGCGAGCAGTACTTC
. TRBD1 TRBJ1-2 TRBV27 CASRYDRGQGYTF TGTGCCAGCAGATATGACAGGGGGCAAGGCTACACCTTC
. TRBD2 TRBJ2-7 TRBV30 CAWSFSGGAYEQYF TGTGCCTGGAGTTTTAGCGGGGGGGCCTACGAGCAGTACTTC
. TRBD1 TRBJ1-1 TRBV30 CAGNRGIGTEAFF TGTGCCGGGAACAGGGGAATCGGAACTGAAGCTTTCTTT
. . TRBJ2-3 TRBV11-3 CASSLAGSEGTDTQYF TGTGCCAGCAGCTTAGCCGGTTCGGAGGGCACAGATACGCAGTATTTT
. . TRBJ1-2 TRBV29-1 CSVDRGGHGYTF TGCAGCGTTGATCGGGGTGGGCATGGCTACACCTTC
once TRBD1 TRBJ2-7 TRBV10-3 CAMGQGVLYEQYF TGTGCCATGGGACAGGGGGTACTCTACGAGCAGTACTTC
few . TRBJ1-1 TRBV29-1 CSGRDSRMNTEAFF TGCAGCGGCCGGGACTCTAGAATGAACACTGAAGCTTTCTTT
. TRBD1 TRBJ1-1 TRBV18 CASSPTGDNMNTEAFF TGTGCCAGCTCACCTACAGGGGACAACATGAACACTGAAGCTTTCTTT
. . TRBJ1-2 TRBV28 CASSLRGGYGYTF TGTGCCAGCAGTTTACGGGGGGGCTATGGCTACACCTTC
. TRBD1 TRBJ2-3 TRBV9 CASSYGTGGFTDTQYF TGTGCCAGCAGTTATGGGACAGGGGGTTTCACAGATACGCAGTATTTT
once TRBD1 TRBJ2-7 TRBV6-5 CASSYRQGATYEQYF TGTGCCAGCAGTTACCGGCAGGGGGCTACATACGAGCAGTACTTC
. TRBD1 TRBJ2-5 TRBV19 CASSIDYRTGEETQYF TGTGCCAGTAGTATAGATTATCGGACAGGGGAGGAGACCCAGTACTTC
. . TRBJ2-2 TRBV7-2 CASSFDRVEGGTGELFF TGTGCCAGCAGCTTTGACAGAGTAGAAGGGGGCACCGGGGAGCTGTTTTTT
. . TRBJ2-7 TRBV9 CASSVDLGQQYF TGTGCCAGCAGCGTAGACTTGGGGCAGCAGTACTTC
. TRBD1 TRBJ2-3 TRBV4-1 CASSRGGQGFKDTQYF TGCGCCAGCAGCCGAGGGGGACAGGGGTTTAAAGATACGCAGTATTTT
. TRBD2 TRBJ2-1 TRBV7-8 CASRPLAGGRNEQFF TGTGCCAGCCGACCTCTAGCGGGAGGGAGGAATGAGCAGTTCTTC
. TRBD2 TRBJ2-1 TRBV10-2 CASRRSGGPYNEQFF TGCGCCAGCAGGCGTAGCGGGGGACCCTACAATGAGCAGTTCTTC
once TRBD1 TRBJ1-4 TRBV11-2 CASSPPGGTVPLEKLFF TGTGCCAGCAGCCCACCGGGGGGGACAGTCCCATTGGAAAAACTGTTTTTT
few TRBD1 TRBJ1-2 TRBV5-8 CASSLEEGANGYTF TGTGCCAGCAGCTTGGAGGAGGGGGCAAACGGCTACACCTTC
. . TRBJ1-2 TRBV7-2 CASSLGPTGGYTF TGTGCCAGCAGCCTTGGTCCTACGGGGGGCTACACCTTC
. . TRBJ1-2 TRBV27 CASTEIPSYGYTF TGTGCCAGTACGGAGATTCCCTCCTATGGCTACACCTTC
. . TRBJ2-7 TRBV6-6 CASSYGGVQYF TGTGCCAGCAGTTATGGAGGCGTGCAGTACTTC
. TRBD1 TRBJ1-2 TRBV27 CASKGTGGTNYGYTF TGTGCCAGCAAAGGGACAGGGGGCACTAACTATGGCTACACCTTC
. . TRBJ2-2 TRBV19 CASSSGENTGELFF TGTGCCAGTAGTAGCGGGGAGAACACCGGGGAGCTGTTTTTT
once . TRBJ2-3 TRBV30 CAWNRGTDTQYF TGTGCCTGGAACAGGGGCACAGATACGCAGTATTTT
few . TRBJ1-1 TRBV5-6 CASSWGHTEAFF TGTGCCAGCAGCTGGGGGCACACTGAAGCTTTCTTT
. TRBD1 TRBJ1-2 TRBV10-2 CASSEDQGEGGYTF TGCGCCAGCAGTGAGGATCAGGGGGAAGGGGGCTACACCTTC
. . TRBJ2-3 TRBV5-1 CASSFTRSGSTDTQYF TGCGCCAGCAGCTTCACCAGGAGCGGGAGCACAGATACGCAGTATTTT
. . TRBJ2-1 TRBV19 CASRGGVKALVNEQFF TGTGCCAGTCGGGGCGGGGTAAAAGCCCTCGTCAATGAGCAGTTCTTC
. . TRBJ2-1 TRBV18 CASSPGVGREQFF TGTGCCAGCTCACCGGGAGTAGGCAGGGAGCAGTTCTTC
. TRBD2 TRBJ2-1 TRBV4-1 CASSQDPGGAYNEQFF TGCGCCAGCAGCCAAGATCCGGGGGGGGCCTACAATGAGCAGTTCTTC
. TRBD2 TRBJ2-7 TRBV2 CASGGLGDYEQYF TGTGCCAGCGGAGGACTAGGGGATTACGAGCAGTACTTC
few . TRBJ2-7 TRBV5-8 CASRGDSVQYF TGTGCCAGCAGAGGGGACTCCGTGCAGTACTTC
. TRBD1 TRBJ2-7 TRBV7-2 CASWPPGQGDYEQYF TGTGCCAGCTGGCCACCGGGACAGGGGGATTACGAGCAGTACTTC
. TRBD2 TRBJ2-3 TRBV9 CASSVGTSGGGGDTQYF TGTGCCAGCAGCGTAGGGACTAGCGGGGGGGGTGGTGATACGCAGTATTTT
. . TRBJ1-5 TRBV19 CASSIDSSNSNQPQHF TGTGCCAGTAGTATAGATTCTAGCAATAGCAATCAGCCCCAGCATTTT
few . TRBJ1-1 TRBV2 CASRDGRGGEAFF TGTGCCAGCAGAGATGGACGGGGGGGAGAAGCTTTCTTT
. . TRBJ2-3 TRBV5-8 CASSLRVRHTDTQYF TGTGCCAGCAGCTTGCGCGTCAGACACACAGATACGCAGTATTTT
. . TRBJ1-2 TRBV6-1 CASTPNPRDGGYTF TGTGCCAGCACGCCAAACCCACGGGATGGTGGCTACACCTTC
. TRBD1 TRBJ2-7 TRBV5-4 CASSPRDRSVYEQYF TGTGCCAGCAGCCCCCGGGACAGGTCGGTCTACGAGCAGTACTTC